The 28 T cell receptor beta chains below come from one sample, sequenced in a study of blood T cell repertoires in COVID-19. Sequencing used immunoSEQ multiplex PCR; TCRdb keeps in-frame clones, though not all of them. There are 300,000 to 400,000 clones in the sample; less than 85% occur only once, and around 1.9% lies in the top ten. The sample was PBMCs or T cells enriched from blood (not recorded which). The receptors stem from a young woman who had been exposed to COVID-19.

This rearrangement joins TRBV2 to TRBJ1-5; TRBD1 might be the D (6 bases). This CDR3 has 16 amino acids. The germline CDR1 and CDR2 sequences are SNHLY and FYNNEI. Trimming removed 3 bases from V and 7 bases from J, with 19 bases in between. The CDR3: CASSERSRGSGQPQHF. The DNA for the CDR3 is TGTGCCAGCAGTGAGCGGAGCAGGGGATCAGGACAGCCCCAGCATTTT.

The gene calls are TRBV5-1 and TRBJ2-1, with D perhaps matching TRBD2 (6 bases). Per the germline V gene, CDR1 is SGHRS and CDR2 is YFSETQ. The CDR3 is 17 amino acids. The ends were cut back, 4 bases at V and 4 bases at J, with 21 bases in the middle. The CDR3 is CASSTTNRGNAYNEQFF. The CDR3 DNA follows: TGCGCCAGCAGCACAACCAACCGGGGGAATGCGTACAATGAGCAGTTCTTC.

V is TRBV7-9 and J is TRBJ2-1; 9 nucleotides agree with TRBD2. J lost 8 bases, V lost 5 bases, and 16 bases had no gene match. CDR3 length: 17 amino acids. Germline V gene lookup returns CDR1 SEHNR and CDR2 FQNEAQ (reference sequence). CDR3 DNA: TGTGCCAGCAGCGTATTAGCGGGAGTAGGGGCCTGGGATGAGCAGTTCTTC. This codes for CASSVLAGVGAWDEQFF.

The chain is built from TRBV5-6 and TRBJ1-6; D not certain. Trimming cost V 7 bases and J 6 bases, with 14 bases left between them. Germline V lookup: CDR1 SGHDT, CDR2 YYEEEE. This CDR3 contains 14 residues. The DNA of the CDR3 is TGTGCCAGCTCGGTTCCGCCTTTTAATTCACCCCTCCACTTT. It codes for CASSVPPFNSPLHF.

J is TRBJ1-1 and V is TRBV11-3; maybe TRBD1 (6 bases). Trimming stripped 1 base from V and 8 bases from J, with 11 bases between. Germline CDR1 is SGHNT and CDR2 is YENEEA. The CDR3 loop spans 13 amino acids. The CDR3, as DNA: TGTGCCAGCAGCTTAGTCACAGGGTCAGAAGCTTTCTTT. Translating gives CASSLVTGSEAFF.

The V call is TRBV4-3, the J call TRBJ1-2; tentative D call: TRBD1 (6 bases). CDR1 LGHNA and CDR2 YSLEER come from the germline V gene. The CDR3 covers 13 residues. V lost 1 base to trimming and J lost 4 bases, with 7 bases between them. CDR3 protein: CASSQGTVYGYTF. For the CDR3, the DNA is TGCGCCAGCAGCCAAGGGACAGTCTATGGCTACACCTTC.

The genes are TRBV6-4 and TRBJ1-1; D call uncertain. This CDR3 spans 15 amino acids. V lost 5 bases and J lost 0, with 13 bases in between. Germline CDR1 is MRHNA and CDR2 is SNTAGT. For the CDR3, the DNA is TGTGCCAGCAGTTGGGAGAGCCTCATGAACACTGAAGCTTTCTTT. Its protein product is CASSWESLMNTEAFF.

The chain couples TRBV19 to TRBJ1-6; 8 bases are a match to TRBD1. V shed 6 bases and J 6 bases; nucleotides not matched to a gene: 10. This CDR3 contains 16 residues. CDR1 and CDR2 (germline): LNHDA, SQIVND (reference sequence). CDR3: CASSRPRTGLNSPLHF. In DNA form, the CDR3 reads TGTGCCAGTAGCCGTCCAAGGACAGGGCTTAATTCACCCCTCCACTTT.

The rearrangement joins TRBV29-1 to TRBJ2-1; 7 positions agree with TRBD2. The CDR3 extends over 13 amino acids. With V trimmed by 4 bases and J by 4 bases, 4 bases remained unmatched. CDR1 and CDR2 from the germline V gene are SQVTM and ANQGSEA. For the CDR3, the DNA is TGCAGCGTTGCTAGCGGACCTTACAATGAGCAGTTCTTC. The encoded protein is CSVASGPYNEQFF.

This clone occurred once. Relative to the germline gene, one junction end is altered; a read error may explain this. This chain connects TRBV28 to TRBJ2-7; TRBD1 matches 7 bases. Germline CDR1 and CDR2: MDHEN and SYDVKM. The CDR3 spans 12 residues. The CDR3 bases are TGTGCCAGCAGTTTAAGTACAGGGGCTTGGGACTTC. It specifies CASSLSTGAWDF. Filled out from reference TRBV28 and TRBJ2-7, the complete variable domain reads DVKVTQSSRYLVKRTGEKVFLECVQDMDHENMFWYRQDPGLGLRLIYFSYDVKMKEKGDIPEGYSVSREKKERFSLILESASTNQTSMYLCASSLSTGAWDFGPGTRLTVT.

This clone was seen just once. The genes are TRBV5-1 and TRBJ2-1, with TRBD1 as a possible D gene (6 bases). The CDR3 length is 16 residues. CDR1 is SGHRS, CDR2 YFSETQ, per germline. The ends were cut back, 1 base at V and 2 bases at J, with 13 bases in the middle. This CDR3 is CASSLSPTGTYNEQFF. DNA for the CDR3: TGCGCCAGCAGCTTGAGCCCGACAGGAACCTACAATGAGCAGTTCTTC.

About this clone itself: Germline is not matched at one junction end, which may reflect a read error. J is TRBJ1-2 and V is TRBV19; no firm D call. The CDR3 spans 14 residues. Germline CDR1 LNHDA, CDR2 SQIVND (reference sequence). For the CDR3, the DNA is TGTGCCAGCATCTCGTCGGTAGATAACCATGGCTACACCTTC. Its protein is CASISSVDNHGYTF.

This clone was observed a single time. This chain joins TRBV5-1 and TRBJ1-1; D is perhaps TRBD1 (5 bases). Trimming took off 3 bases at V and 1 base at J, with 13 bases between the two ends. The CDR3 runs to 15 residues. CDR1 SGHRS and CDR2 YFSETQ come from the germline V gene. In nucleotides, the CDR3 is TGCGCCAGCAGCTCGGGGGTCGCTAGGAACACTGAAGCTTTCTTT. The encoded protein is CASSSGVARNTEAFF.

The chain joins TRBV6-5 to TRBJ2-7; D may be TRBD2 (6 bases). The CDR3 has 14 amino acids. V lost 4 bases and J lost 2, with 12 bases in between. CDR1 and CDR2 from the germline V gene are MNHEY and SVGAGI. The CDR3 nucleotides read TGTGCCAGCAGTTCAAACGGGGGTCCCTACGAGCAGTACTTC. This codes for CASSSNGGPYEQYF.

The V and J genes are TRBV6-5 and TRBJ2-7; possible D gene TRBD1, 5 bases. Trimming removed 2 bases from V and 5 bases from J, with 10 bases in between. Germline CDR1 and CDR2: MNHEY and SVGAGI. The CDR3 totals 13 residues. The CDR3 region has the DNA TGTGCCAGCAGTTACAGGGGTTACAACGAGCAGTACTTC. It yields the protein CASSYRGYNEQYF.

The rearrangement links TRBV27 to TRBJ1-2; TRBD1 aligns across 10 bases. The V gene's germline CDR1 is MNHEY and CDR2 SMNVEV (reference sequence). J gave up 8 bases and V 3 bases, and 6 bases lay outside the gene matches. This CDR3 is 14 amino acids long. CDR3 DNA: TGTGCCAGCAGTTTTCGGGGACAGGGGCGGGGCTACACCTTC. Protein product: CASSFRGQGRGYTF.

In this sample, this clone turned up a few times. This chain connects TRBV6-5 to TRBJ1-6; no reliable D call. Between the trimmed V and J ends, which lost 3 bases and 0 bases, there was a span of 9 bases. CDR3 length: 16 residues. Germline CDR1 and CDR2: MNHEY and SVGAGI. CDR3 residues: CASSYTGSSYNSPLHF. The CDR3 region has the DNA TGTGCCAGCAGTTATACCGGGAGCTCCTATAATTCACCCCTCCACTTT.

The rearrangement links TRBV24-1 to TRBJ2-5, with 9 bases matching TRBD1. Unmatched junction bases numbered 11, after V lost 3 bases and J lost 4 bases. Germline-derived CDR1 and CDR2 are KGHDR and SFDVKD. This CDR3 has 17 residues. The CDR3: CATSDPRTGAWGETQYF. The CDR3 DNA follows: TGTGCCACCAGTGATCCCCGGACAGGGGCATGGGGAGAGACCCAGTACTTC.

The rearrangement uses TRBV5-5 and TRBJ2-1, with TRBD2 matching 7 bases. The CDR3 spans 15 residues. Germline trimming cut 0 bases from V and 3 bases from J; bases unmatched to any gene: 3. Germline V lookup: CDR1 SGHKS, CDR2 YYEKEE (reference sequence). The CDR3 bases are TGTGCCAGCAGCTTGGGGACGGGAGGCTACAATGAGCAGTTCTTC. Protein: CASSLGTGGYNEQFF.

For this clone: Other nucleotide sequences in the sample specify the same CDR3. CDR3 sequence reads: CASSLAYNQPQHF. CDR3 sequence (DNA): TGTGCCAGCAGTTTAGCCTACAATCAGCCCCAGCATTTT. The J gene is TRBJ1-5, the V gene TRBV12-3 or TRBV12-4; D remains unclear. V was trimmed by 0 bases and J by 3 bases, leaving 3 bases between them. The CDR3 sequence is 13 residues long.

This clone was found once. J is TRBJ2-1 and V is TRBV2; D unclear. Looked up from germline, CDR1 is SNHLY and CDR2 is FYNNEI. This CDR3 contains 16 residues. V lost 5 bases to trimming and J lost 4 bases, with 18 bases between them. CDR3 sequence reads: CASSPVYQNVYNEQFF. DNA of the CDR3: TGTGCCAGCAGTCCAGTTTACCAGAACGTATACAATGAGCAGTTCTTC.

This chain uses TRBV2 with TRBJ1-4; D is ambiguous. The V and J ends lost 4 bases and 8 bases respectively, with 14 bases between them. The CDR3 has 14 amino acids. Germline V gene data show CDR1 as SNHLY and CDR2 as FYNNEI. The CDR3 here is CASSGGGIREKLFF. For the CDR3, the DNA is TGTGCCAGCAGTGGAGGAGGAATAAGGGAAAAACTGTTTTTT.

The chain carries TRBV30 and TRBJ1-2; no reliable D call. The CDR3 is made up of 11 amino acids. CDR1 GTSNPN and CDR2 SVGIG come from the germline V gene (reference sequence). V lost 0 bases and J 11 bases, leaving 10 bases between the germline ends. Here the CDR3 reads CAWSVRTYYTF. CDR3 bases: TGTGCCTGGAGTGTACGTACTTATTACACCTTC.

The chain uses TRBV5-1 and TRBJ1-1; 8 bases line up with TRBD1. This CDR3 has 15 residues. Trimming at V came to 3 bases and at J to 3 bases, leaving 7 bases not matched to a gene. Per the germline V gene, CDR1 is SGHRS and CDR2 is YFSETQ. This CDR3 reads CASSSQDRADTEAFF. Here the CDR3 DNA reads TGCGCCAGCAGCTCACAGGACAGGGCGGACACTGAAGCTTTCTTT.

The rearrangement links TRBV5-1 to TRBJ1-5; 7 bases map to TRBD1. The ends lost 4 bases at V and 7 bases at J; junction bases unmatched: 8. The CDR3 loop spans 14 amino acids. Germline lookup yields CDR1 SGHRS and CDR2 YFSETQ. The CDR3 nucleotides read TGCGCCAGCAGCAAAGGGGACAGTCAACAGCCCCAGCATTTT. As protein: CASSKGDSQQPQHF.

The chain is built from TRBV7-9 and TRBJ2-7, with D possibly matching TRBD2 (5 bases). Germline CDR1 reads SEHNR; CDR2 reads FQNEAQ (reference sequence). CDR3 length: 14 amino acids. Trimming removed 5 bases from V and 4 bases from J, with 15 bases in between. CDR3 DNA sequence: TGTGCCAGCAGCCCCCGAGGGATGGGGTACGAGCAGTACTTC. This encodes CASSPRGMGYEQYF.

The genes are TRBV12-5 and TRBJ2-2, with TRBD1 matching over 9 bases. The germline V gene encodes CDR1 LGHNT and CDR2 FRNRAP. This CDR3 spans 17 amino acids. With 0 bases clipped from V and 1 base from J, the junction kept 3 bases outside the gene matches. The CDR3 sequence is CASGLVRDRENTGELFF. The CDR3, as DNA: TGTGCTAGTGGTTTGGTAAGGGACAGGGAGAACACCGGGGAGCTGTTTTTT.

The chain has TRBV29-1 and TRBJ1-1, with unresolved D. CDR3 length equals 14 residues. CDR1 is SQVTM and CDR2 is ANQGSEA in the germline V gene. V was pared by 7 bases and J by 1 base, with 16 bases between. The CDR3 is CSGLKSPQNTEAFF. The DNA for the CDR3 is TGCAGCGGCTTGAAATCGCCACAGAACACTGAAGCTTTCTTT.